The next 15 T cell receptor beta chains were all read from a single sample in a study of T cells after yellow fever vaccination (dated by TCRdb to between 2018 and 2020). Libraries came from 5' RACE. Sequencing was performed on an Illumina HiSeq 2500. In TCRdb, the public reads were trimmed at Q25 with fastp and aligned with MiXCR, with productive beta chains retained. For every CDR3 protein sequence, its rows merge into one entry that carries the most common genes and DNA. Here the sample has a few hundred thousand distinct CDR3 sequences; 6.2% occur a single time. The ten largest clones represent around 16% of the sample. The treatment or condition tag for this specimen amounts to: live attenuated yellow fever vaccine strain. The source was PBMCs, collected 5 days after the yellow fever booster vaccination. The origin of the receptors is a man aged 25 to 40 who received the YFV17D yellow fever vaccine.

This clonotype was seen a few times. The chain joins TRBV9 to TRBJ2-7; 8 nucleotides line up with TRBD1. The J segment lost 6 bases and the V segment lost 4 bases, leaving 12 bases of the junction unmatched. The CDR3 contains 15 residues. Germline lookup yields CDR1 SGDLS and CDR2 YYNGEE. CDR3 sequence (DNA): TGTGCCAGCAGCTACTCAGGGGGCGTGGATTCCGAGCAGTACTTC. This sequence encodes CASSYSGGVDSEQYF.

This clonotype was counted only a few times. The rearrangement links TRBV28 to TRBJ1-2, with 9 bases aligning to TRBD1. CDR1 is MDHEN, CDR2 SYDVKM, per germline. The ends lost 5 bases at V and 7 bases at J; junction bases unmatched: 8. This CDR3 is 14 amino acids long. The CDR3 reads CASSPPGTGFGYTF. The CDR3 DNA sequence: TGTGCCAGCAGTCCCCCCGGGACAGGGTTTGGCTACACCTTC.

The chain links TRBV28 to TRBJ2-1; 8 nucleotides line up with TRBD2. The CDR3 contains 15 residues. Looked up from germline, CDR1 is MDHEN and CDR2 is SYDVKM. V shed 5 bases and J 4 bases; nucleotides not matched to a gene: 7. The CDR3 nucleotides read TGTGCCAGCAGTCCCTCCGGGGGGGCTTACAATGAGCAGTTCTTC. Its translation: CASSPSGGAYNEQFF.

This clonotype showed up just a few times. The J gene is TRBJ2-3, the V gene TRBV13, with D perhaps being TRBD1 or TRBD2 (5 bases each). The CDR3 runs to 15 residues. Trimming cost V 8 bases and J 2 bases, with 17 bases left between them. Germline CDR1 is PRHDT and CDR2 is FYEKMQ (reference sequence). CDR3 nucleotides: TGTGCCAGCGCCCCCCGGGACCATAACACAGATACGCAGTATTTT. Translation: CASAPRDHNTDTQYF.

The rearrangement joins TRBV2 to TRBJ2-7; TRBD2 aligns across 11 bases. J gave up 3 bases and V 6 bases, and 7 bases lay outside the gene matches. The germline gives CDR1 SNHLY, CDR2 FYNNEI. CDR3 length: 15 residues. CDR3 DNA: TGTGCCAGCAGGCAACTAGCGGGAGTCGTCTACGAGCAGTACTTC. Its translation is CASRQLAGVVYEQYF.

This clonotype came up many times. This CDR3 is CASSYSGGASYNSPLHF. CDR3 coding DNA: TGTGCCAGCAGTTACTCCGGGGGAGCCTCCTATAATTCACCCCTCCACTTT. This rearrangement joins TRBV6-5 to TRBJ1-6; maybe TRBD1 (5 bases). Trimming shortened V by 0 bases and J by 0 bases, and 9 bases separated the two germline ends. CDR1 and CDR2 (germline): MNHEY, SVGAGI. This CDR3 comprises 17 residues.

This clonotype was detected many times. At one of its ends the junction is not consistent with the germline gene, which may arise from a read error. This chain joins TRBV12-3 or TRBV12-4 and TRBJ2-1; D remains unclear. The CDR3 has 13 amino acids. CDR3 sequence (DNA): TGTGCCAGCAGCTTAGCCTCCTACAATGAGCAGTTCTTC. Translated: CASSLASYNEQFF.

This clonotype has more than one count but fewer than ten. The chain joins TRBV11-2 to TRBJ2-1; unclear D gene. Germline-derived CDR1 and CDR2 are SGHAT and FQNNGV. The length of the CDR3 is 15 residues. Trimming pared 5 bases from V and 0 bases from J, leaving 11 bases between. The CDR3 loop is CASSRLISSYNEQFF. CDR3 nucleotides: TGTGCCAGCAGCCGATTGATATCCTCCTACAATGAGCAGTTCTTC.

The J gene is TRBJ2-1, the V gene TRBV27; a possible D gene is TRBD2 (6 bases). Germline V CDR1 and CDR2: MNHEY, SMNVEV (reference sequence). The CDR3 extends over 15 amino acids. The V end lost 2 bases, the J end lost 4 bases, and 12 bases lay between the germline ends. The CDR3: CASSLDGGAYNEQFF. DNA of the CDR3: TGTGCCAGCAGTTTAGATGGCGGGGCTTACAATGAGCAGTTCTTC.

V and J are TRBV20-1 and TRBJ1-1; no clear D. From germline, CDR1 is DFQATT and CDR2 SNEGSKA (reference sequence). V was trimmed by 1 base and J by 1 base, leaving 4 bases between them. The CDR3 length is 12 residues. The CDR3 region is CSARGANTEAFF. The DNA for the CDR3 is TGCAGTGCTAGAGGGGCGAACACTGAAGCTTTCTTT.

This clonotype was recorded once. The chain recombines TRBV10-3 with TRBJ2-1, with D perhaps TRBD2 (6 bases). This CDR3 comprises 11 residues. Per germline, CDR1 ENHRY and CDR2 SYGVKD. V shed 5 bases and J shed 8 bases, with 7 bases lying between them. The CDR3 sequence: CAISSGHEQFF. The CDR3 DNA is TGTGCCATCAGTAGCGGGCATGAGCAGTTCTTC.

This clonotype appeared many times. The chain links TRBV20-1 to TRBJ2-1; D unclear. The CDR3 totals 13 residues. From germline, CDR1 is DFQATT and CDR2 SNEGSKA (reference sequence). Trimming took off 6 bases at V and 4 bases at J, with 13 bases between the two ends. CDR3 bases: TGCAGTGCGGCCTCTCCTGGATACAATGAGCAGTTCTTC. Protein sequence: CSAASPGYNEQFF.

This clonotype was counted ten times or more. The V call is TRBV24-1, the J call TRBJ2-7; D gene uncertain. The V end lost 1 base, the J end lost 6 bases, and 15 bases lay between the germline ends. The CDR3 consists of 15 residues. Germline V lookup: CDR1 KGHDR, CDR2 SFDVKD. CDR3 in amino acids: CATSDFEFFWLEQYF. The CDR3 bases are TGTGCCACCAGTGATTTTGAATTCTTCTGGCTCGAGCAGTACTTC.

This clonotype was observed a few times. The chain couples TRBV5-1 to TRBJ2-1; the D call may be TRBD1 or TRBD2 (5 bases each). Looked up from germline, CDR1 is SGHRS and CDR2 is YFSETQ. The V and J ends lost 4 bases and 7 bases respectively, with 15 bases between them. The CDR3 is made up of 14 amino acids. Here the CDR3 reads CASSRRDPMNEQFF. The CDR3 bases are TGCGCCAGCAGCCGTCGGGACCCAATGAATGAGCAGTTCTTC. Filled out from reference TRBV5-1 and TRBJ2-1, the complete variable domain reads KAGVTQTPRYLIKTRGQQVTLSCSPISGHRSVSWYQQTPGQGLQFLFEYFSETQRNKGNFPGRFSGRQFSNSRSEMNVSTLELGDSALYLCASSRRDPMNEQFFGPGTRLTVL.

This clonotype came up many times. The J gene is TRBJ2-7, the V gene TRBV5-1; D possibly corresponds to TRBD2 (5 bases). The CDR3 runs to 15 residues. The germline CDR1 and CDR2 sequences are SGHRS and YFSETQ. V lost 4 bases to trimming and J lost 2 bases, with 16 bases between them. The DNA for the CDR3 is TGCGCCAGCAGCCCCACGGACTTGCCTACCTACGAGCAGTACTTC. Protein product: CASSPTDLPTYEQYF.